A single sample gave rise to the 11 T cell receptor beta chains below, sequenced in a study of blood T cell repertoires in COVID-19. The protocol was immunoSEQ multiplex PCR, while the TCRdb copy is restricted to in-frame clones and leaves out a portion. Of under 100,000 clones listed, roughly 87% are singletons. Sample: peripheral blood. These receptors were obtained from a male donor with acute or convalescent COVID-19.

The rearrangement uses TRBV5-6 and TRBJ1-5; D is perhaps TRBD1 (6 bases). This CDR3 is 15 amino acids long. The V end lost 0 bases, the J end lost 7 bases, and 14 bases lay between the germline ends. Per germline, CDR1 SGHDT and CDR2 YYEEEE. DNA of the CDR3: TGTGCCAGCAGCTTGGCCGGGGGGGCGCGGCAGCCCCAGCATTTT. Translated: CASSLAGGARQPQHF.

The rearrangement links TRBV19 to TRBJ1-4; a weak D match, TRBD1 (6 bases). Trimming left V 7 bases short and J 0 bases short, with 9 bases between. CDR3 length: 14 residues. Germline CDR1 and CDR2: LNHDA and SQIVND (reference sequence). The CDR3 loop reads CASTRTATNEKLFF. In DNA form, the CDR3 reads TGTGCCAGTACGAGGACAGCAACTAATGAAAAACTGTTTTTT.

The rearrangement uses TRBV30 and TRBJ1-2; 9 bases fit TRBD1. V gave up 4 bases and J gave up 8 bases; unmatched junction bases: 5. CDR1 GTSNPN and CDR2 SVGIG come from the germline V gene (reference sequence). The CDR3 consists of 12 residues. DNA of the CDR3: TGTGCCTGGACTGACAGGGGGGTGGGCTACACCTTC. It translates to CAWTDRGVGYTF.

The V and J genes are TRBV9 and TRBJ1-1; TRBD1 might be the D (5 bases). The CDR3 loop spans 13 amino acids. CDR1 and CDR2 from the germline V gene are SGDLS and YYNGEE. Trimming left V 4 bases short and J 5 bases short, with 12 bases between. The DNA of the CDR3 is TGTGCCAGCAGCCCCTATTCAGGGACTGAAGCTTTCTTT. Amino acid sequence: CASSPYSGTEAFF.

This chain connects TRBV7-9 to TRBJ2-1; possible D gene TRBD1, 5 bases. This CDR3 is built from 16 residues. Germline-derived CDR1 and CDR2 are SEHNR and FQNEAQ (reference sequence). V was cut by 2 bases and J by 4 bases, with 15 bases left in between. The CDR3 spells CASSLIVSTEYNEQFF. The CDR3 region has the DNA TGTGCCAGCAGCTTAATCGTTTCGACAGAGTACAATGAGCAGTTCTTC.

The chain recombines TRBV24-1 with TRBJ2-7; 8 positions agree with TRBD1. From germline, CDR1 is KGHDR and CDR2 SFDVKD. The CDR3 is 14 amino acids. J lost 7 bases, V lost 6 bases, and 10 bases had no gene match. As DNA, the CDR3 is TGTGCCACCAGTCAAGGACAGGGTTTAGGGGAGCAGTACTTC. This encodes CATSQGQGLGEQYF.

This chain uses TRBV5-6 with TRBJ2-1, with 8 bases that match TRBD1. The CDR3 extends over 14 amino acids. The ends lost 4 bases at V and 5 bases at J; junction bases unmatched: 5. CDR1 SGHDT and CDR2 YYEEEE come from the germline V gene. The CDR3 DNA follows: TGTGCCAGCAGCCCGAGGACAGGGAACAATGAGCAGTTCTTC. Translation gives CASSPRTGNNEQFF.

The CDR3 DNA sequence: TGTGCCTGGAGTGTAATTCCGGGGAGGAGAACTGAAGCTTTCTTT. This encodes CAWSVIPGRRTEAFF. V is TRBV30 and J is TRBJ1-1, with D uncertain. The CDR3 is 15 amino acids. V was trimmed by 0 bases and J by 5 bases, leaving 16 bases between them. From germline, CDR1 is GTSNPN and CDR2 SVGIG (reference sequence).

The chain uses TRBV6-6 and TRBJ1-1; TRBD1 agrees at 10 bases. Trimming cost V 0 bases and J 2 bases; bases outside gene matches: 3. The CDR3 consists of 16 residues. Germline CDR1 and CDR2: MNHNY and SVGAGI (reference sequence). In DNA, the CDR3 is TGTGCCAGCAGTTACTCCGGACAGGGGGACAACACTGAAGCTTTCTTT. Residues: CASSYSGQGDNTEAFF.

This clone was seen a single time. V and J are TRBV18 and TRBJ1-3; D possibly corresponds to TRBD1 (6 bases). Germline V lookup: CDR1 KGHSH, CDR2 LQKENI. V was cut by 3 bases and J by 4 bases, with 16 bases left in between. The CDR3 has 16 amino acids. The CDR3 here is CASSPQLQGSGNTIYF. CDR3 DNA sequence: TGTGCCAGCTCACCGCAGTTACAGGGTTCCGGAAACACCATATATTTT.

The gene calls are TRBV19 and TRBJ1-3, with TRBD1 matching over 9 bases. CDR3 length: 14 amino acids. Germline V CDR1 and CDR2: LNHDA, SQIVND (reference sequence). Trimming took 7 bases from V and 2 from J; bases not matched to a gene: 3. CDR3 nucleotide sequence: TGTGCCAGTACCACAGGGGGCGCTGGAAACACCATATATTTT. This sequence encodes CASTTGGAGNTIYF.